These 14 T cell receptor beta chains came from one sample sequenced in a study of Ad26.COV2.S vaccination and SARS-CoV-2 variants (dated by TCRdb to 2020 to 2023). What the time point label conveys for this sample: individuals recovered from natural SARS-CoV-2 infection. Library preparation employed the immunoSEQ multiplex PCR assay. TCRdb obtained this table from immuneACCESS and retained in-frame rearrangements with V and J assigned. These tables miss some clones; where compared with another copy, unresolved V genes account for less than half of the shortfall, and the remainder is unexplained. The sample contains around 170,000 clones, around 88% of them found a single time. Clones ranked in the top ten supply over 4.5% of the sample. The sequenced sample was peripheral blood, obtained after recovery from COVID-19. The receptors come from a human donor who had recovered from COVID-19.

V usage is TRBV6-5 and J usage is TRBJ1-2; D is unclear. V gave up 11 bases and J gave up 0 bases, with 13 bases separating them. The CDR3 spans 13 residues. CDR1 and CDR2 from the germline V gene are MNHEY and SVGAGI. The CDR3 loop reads CALVVLSNYGYTF. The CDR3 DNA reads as TGTGCCCTCGTGGTCCTCTCTAACTATGGCTACACCTTC.

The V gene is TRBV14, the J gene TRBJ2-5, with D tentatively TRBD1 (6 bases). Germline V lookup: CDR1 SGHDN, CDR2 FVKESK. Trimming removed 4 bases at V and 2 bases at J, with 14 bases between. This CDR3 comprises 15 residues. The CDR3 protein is CASSPIRDIQETQYF. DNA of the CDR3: TGTGCCAGCAGCCCGATCCGGGACATACAAGAGACCCAGTACTTC.

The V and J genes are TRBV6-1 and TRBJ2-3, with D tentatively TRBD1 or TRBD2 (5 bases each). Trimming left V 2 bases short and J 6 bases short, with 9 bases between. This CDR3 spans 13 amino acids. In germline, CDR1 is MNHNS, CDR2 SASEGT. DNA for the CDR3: TGTGCCAGCAGTGAAATGGGGGTTGATACGCAGTATTTT. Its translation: CASSEMGVDTQYF.

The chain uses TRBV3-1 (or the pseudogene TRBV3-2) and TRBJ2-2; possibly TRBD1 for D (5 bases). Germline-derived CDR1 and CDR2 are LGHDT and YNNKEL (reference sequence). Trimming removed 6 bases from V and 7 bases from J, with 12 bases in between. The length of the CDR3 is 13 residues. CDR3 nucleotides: TGTGCCAGCAGTCTTATGACAGACGGGGAGCTGTTTTTT. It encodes CASSLMTDGELFF.

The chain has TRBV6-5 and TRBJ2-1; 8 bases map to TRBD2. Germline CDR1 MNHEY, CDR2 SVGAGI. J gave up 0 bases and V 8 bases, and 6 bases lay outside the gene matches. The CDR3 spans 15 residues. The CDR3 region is CASPRGTSSYNEQFF. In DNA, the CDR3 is TGTGCCAGCCCGAGGGGGACTAGCTCCTACAATGAGCAGTTCTTC.

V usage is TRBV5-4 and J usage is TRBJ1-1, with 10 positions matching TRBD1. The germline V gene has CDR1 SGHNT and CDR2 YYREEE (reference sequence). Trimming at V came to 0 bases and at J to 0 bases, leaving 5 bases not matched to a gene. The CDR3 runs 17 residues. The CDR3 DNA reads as TGTGCCAGCAGCTTGGGTCCGACAGGGGGCATGAACACTGAAGCTTTCTTT. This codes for CASSLGPTGGMNTEAFF.

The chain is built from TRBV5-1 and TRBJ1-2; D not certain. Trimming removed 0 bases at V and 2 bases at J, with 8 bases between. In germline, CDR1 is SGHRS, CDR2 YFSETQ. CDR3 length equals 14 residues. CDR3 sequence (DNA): TGCGCCAGCAGCTTGGGAGGCGCAAACTATGGCTACACCTTC. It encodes CASSLGGANYGYTF. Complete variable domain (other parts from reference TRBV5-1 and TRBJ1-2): KAGVTQTPRYLIKTRGQQVTLSCSPISGHRSVSWYQQTPGQGLQFLFEYFSETQRNKGNFPGRFSGRQFSNSRSEMNVSTLELGDSALYLCASSLGGANYGYTFGSGTRLTVV.

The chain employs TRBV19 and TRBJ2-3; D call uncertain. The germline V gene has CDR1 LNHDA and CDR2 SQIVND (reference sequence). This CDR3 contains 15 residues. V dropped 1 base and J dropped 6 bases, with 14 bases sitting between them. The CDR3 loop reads CASSIGGIPGDTQYF. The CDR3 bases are TGTGCCAGTAGTATAGGGGGAATACCCGGGGATACGCAGTATTTT.

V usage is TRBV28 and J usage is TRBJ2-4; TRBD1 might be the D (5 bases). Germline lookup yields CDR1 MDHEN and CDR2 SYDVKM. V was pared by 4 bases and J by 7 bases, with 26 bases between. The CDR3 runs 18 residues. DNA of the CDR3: TGTGCCAGCAGTTCCCCAAAAGTTCTCAGGGTGGCAGGGAACATTCAGTACTTC. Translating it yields CASSSPKVLRVAGNIQYF.

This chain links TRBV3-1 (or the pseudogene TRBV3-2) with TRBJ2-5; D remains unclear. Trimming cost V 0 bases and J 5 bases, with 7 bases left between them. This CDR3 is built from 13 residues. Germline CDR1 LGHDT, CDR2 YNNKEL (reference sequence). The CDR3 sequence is CASSQDLRETQYF. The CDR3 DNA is TGTGCCAGCAGCCAAGATTTGAGGGAGACCCAGTACTTC.

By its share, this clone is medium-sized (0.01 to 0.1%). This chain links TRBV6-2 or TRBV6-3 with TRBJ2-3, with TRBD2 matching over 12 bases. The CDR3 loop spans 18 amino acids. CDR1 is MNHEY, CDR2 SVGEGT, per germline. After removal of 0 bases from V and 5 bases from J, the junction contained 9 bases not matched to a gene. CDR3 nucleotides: TGTGCCAGCAGTTACTCGAGGGCTAGCGGGGGGGCTAAAGATACGCAGTATTTT. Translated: CASSYSRASGGAKDTQYF.

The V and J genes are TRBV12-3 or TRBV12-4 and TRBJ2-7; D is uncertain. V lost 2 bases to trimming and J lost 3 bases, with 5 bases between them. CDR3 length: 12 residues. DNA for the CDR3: TGTGCCAGCAGTTTACAGGACTACGAGCAGTACTTC. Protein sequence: CASSLQDYEQYF.

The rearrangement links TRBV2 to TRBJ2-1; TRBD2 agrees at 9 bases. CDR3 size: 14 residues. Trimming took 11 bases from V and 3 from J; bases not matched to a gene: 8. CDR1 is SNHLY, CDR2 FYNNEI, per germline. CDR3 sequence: CALIAGVLYNEQFF. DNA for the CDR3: TGTGCCCTCATAGCGGGGGTCCTCTACAATGAGCAGTTCTTC.

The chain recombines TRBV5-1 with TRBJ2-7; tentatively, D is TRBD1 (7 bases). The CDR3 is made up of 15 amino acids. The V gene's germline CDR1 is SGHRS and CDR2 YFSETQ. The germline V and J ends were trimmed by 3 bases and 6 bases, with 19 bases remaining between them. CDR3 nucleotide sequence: TGCGCCAGCAGCTCCCAAACAGGGGACGGGGGCGAGCAGTACTTC. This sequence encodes CASSSQTGDGGEQYF.